This T cell receptor (beta chain) was documented in a study of cytomegalovirus exposure and HLA in healthy donors. Overall study findings and caveats: Altogether, about 160 TCR beta chains were recorded as cytomegalovirus-associated.

A multiplex PCR was run with 60 Vbeta primers and 13 Jbeta primers. Per the authors' pipeline: In a later analysis, some 80 million unique TCR beta chains included roughly 11 million shared by two or more donors. The assay was immunoSEQ multiplex PCR, and TCRdb's table has in-frame clones only and misses some. V and J calls and clone size come straight from that table; D and trimming were deduced from the DNA. The sample holds over 100,000 clones, under 85% seen once. In regard to this clone: Its antigen remains unknown.

The material sequenced was PBMCs. The source is a man between 35 and 55 years old in good health and CMV-seropositive.

In DNA, the CDR3 is TGTGCCTGGGACAGGGCCAGGAACTATGGCTACACCTTC. Translating it yields CAWDRARNYGYTF. V and J are TRBV30 and TRBJ1-2; 7 bases are shared with TRBD1. Trimming cost V 5 bases and J 2 bases; bases outside gene matches: 5. This CDR3 is 13 amino acids long. Germline CDR1 reads GTSNPN; CDR2 reads SVGIG (reference sequence).